The source of this TCR beta chain is a study of tumor-infiltrating lymphocytes in primary liver carcinoma. At the level of the study: Patients included men and women of 30 to 69 years.

RNA and DNA were co-extracted from around 20-30 mg of unsorted bulk tissue. Chronic HBV infection, untreated so far, was present in the patients. Points on this clonotype: Its antigen is unidentified.

Study-wide findings and caveats: Tumor specimens were characterized by a significantly higher top-250-clone fraction than blood (p = 0.039).

Starting from 450 to 500 ng of total RNA, TCR beta cDNA was produced with a primer in the constant region. TCR beta libraries came from three nested multiplex PCR rounds using slightly modified ARM-PCR. Running 9 to 10 cycles apiece, the first two PCR rounds relied on TRBV1-TRBV30 forward primers together with a C-beta reverse primer. TCRdb passed the multiplex PCR reads through MiXCR, listing each CDR3 protein once. This table holds roughly 32,000 distinct CDR3 sequences, 70% to 80% found once. V shed 4 bases, J shed 4 bases, and the junction held 7 bases outside the gene matches. Germline V CDR1 and CDR2: SQVTM, ANQGSEA. The CDR3 contains 14 residues.

The genes are TRBV29-1 and TRBJ2-1; 7 bases align to TRBD2. Sequenced: liver tumor tissue from sampling region 4. Noted subset: tumor region T4, right-lateral pole. The TCR sequence derives from a middle-aged man with primary liver carcinoma and hepatitis B virus infection. The CDR3 DNA sequence: TGCAGCGTTGCCGTAGCTAGCGGTTACAATGAGCAGTTCTTC. Translation gives CSVAVASGYNEQFF.